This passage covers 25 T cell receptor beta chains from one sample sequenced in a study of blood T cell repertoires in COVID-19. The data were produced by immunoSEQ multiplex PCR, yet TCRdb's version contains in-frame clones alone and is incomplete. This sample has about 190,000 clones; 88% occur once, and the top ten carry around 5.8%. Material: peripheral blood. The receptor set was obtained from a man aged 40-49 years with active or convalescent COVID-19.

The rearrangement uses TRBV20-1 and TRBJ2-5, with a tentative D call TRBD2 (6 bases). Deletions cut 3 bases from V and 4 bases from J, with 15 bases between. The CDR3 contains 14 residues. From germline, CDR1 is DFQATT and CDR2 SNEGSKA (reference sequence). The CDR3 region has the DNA TGCAGTGCTAGTCATCCAGCGGGTGGAGAGACCCAGTACTTC. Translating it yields CSASHPAGGETQYF.

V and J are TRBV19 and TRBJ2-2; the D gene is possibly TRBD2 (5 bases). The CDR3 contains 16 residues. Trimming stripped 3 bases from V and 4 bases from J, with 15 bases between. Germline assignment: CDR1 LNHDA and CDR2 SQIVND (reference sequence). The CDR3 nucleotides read TGTGCCAGTAGTATCCGTCGGGGTTTGACCACCGGGGAGCTGTTTTTT. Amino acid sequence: CASSIRRGLTTGELFF.

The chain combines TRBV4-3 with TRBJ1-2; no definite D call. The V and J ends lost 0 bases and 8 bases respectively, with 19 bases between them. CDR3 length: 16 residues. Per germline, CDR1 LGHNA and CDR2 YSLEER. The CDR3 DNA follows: TGCGCCAGCAGCCAAGAGGTCAGGTCTGCTCTTTGGGGCTACACCTTC. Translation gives CASSQEVRSALWGYTF.

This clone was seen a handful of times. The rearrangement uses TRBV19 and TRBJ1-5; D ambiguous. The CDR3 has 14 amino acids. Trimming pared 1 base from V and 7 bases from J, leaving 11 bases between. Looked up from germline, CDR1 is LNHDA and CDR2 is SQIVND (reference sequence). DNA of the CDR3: TGTGCCAGTAGTATAGCGGAGGGAGCCCAGCCCCAGCATTTT. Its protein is CASSIAEGAQPQHF. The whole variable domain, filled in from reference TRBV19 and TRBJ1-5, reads DGGITQSPKYLFRKEGQNVTLSCEQNLNHDAMYWYRQDPGQGLRLIYYSQIVNDFQKGDIAEGYSVSREKKESFPLTVTSAQKNPTAFYLCASSIAEGAQPQHFGDGTRLSIL.

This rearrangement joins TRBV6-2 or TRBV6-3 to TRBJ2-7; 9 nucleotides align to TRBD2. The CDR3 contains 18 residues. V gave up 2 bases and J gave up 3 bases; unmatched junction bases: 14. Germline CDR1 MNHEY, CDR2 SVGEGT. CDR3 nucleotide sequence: TGTGCCAGCAGTTACCTCCGGGTCGTTAGCGGGAGTCTCTACGAGCAGTACTTC. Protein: CASSYLRVVSGSLYEQYF.

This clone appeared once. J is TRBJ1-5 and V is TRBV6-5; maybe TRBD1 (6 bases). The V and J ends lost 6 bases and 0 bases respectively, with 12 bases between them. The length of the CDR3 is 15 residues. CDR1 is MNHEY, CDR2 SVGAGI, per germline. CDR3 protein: CASRNRDYSNQPQHF. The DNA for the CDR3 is TGTGCCAGCAGAAACAGGGACTATAGCAATCAGCCCCAGCATTTT.

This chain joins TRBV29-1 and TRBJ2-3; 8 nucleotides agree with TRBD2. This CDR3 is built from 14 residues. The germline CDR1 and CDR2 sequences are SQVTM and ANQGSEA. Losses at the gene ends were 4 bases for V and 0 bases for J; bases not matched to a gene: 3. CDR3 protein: CSVAGGGSTDTQYF. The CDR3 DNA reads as TGCAGCGTTGCGGGAGGGGGAAGCACAGATACGCAGTATTTT.

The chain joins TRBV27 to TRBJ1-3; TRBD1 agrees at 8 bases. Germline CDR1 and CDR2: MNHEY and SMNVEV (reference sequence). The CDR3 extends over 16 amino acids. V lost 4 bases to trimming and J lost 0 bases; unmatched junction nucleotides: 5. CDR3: CASSSGTGISGNTIYF. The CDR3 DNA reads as TGTGCCAGCAGTTCCGGGACAGGAATCTCTGGAAACACCATATATTTT.

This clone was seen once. The chain's CDR3 is CASSFSGDETQYF. CDR3 nucleotide sequence: TGCGCCAGCAGCTTTAGCGGGGATGAGACCCAGTACTTC. The rearrangement uses TRBV5-1 and TRBJ2-5, with TRBD2 matching 8 bases. The CDR3 runs 13 residues. V lost 2 bases to trimming and J lost 5 bases; unmatched junction nucleotides: 2. The germline CDR1 and CDR2 sequences are SGHRS and YFSETQ. Combining the CDR3 with reference TRBV5-1 and TRBJ2-5 gives the whole variable domain KAGVTQTPRYLIKTRGQQVTLSCSPISGHRSVSWYQQTPGQGLQFLFEYFSETQRNKGNFPGRFSGRQFSNSRSEMNVSTLELGDSALYLCASSFSGDETQYFGPGTRLLVL.

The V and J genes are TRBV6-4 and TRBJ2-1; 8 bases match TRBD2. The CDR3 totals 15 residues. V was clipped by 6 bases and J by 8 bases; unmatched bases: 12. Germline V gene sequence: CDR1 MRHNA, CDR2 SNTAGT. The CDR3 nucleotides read TGTGCCAGCAGCCAAGGACTAGCAGGATGGCATGAGCAGTTCTTC. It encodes CASSQGLAGWHEQFF.

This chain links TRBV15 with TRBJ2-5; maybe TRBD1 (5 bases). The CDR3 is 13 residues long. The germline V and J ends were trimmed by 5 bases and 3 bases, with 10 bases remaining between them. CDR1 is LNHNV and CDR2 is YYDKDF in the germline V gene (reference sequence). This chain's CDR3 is CATSDDREETQYF. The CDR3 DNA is TGTGCCACCAGCGACGACAGAGAAGAGACCCAGTACTTC.

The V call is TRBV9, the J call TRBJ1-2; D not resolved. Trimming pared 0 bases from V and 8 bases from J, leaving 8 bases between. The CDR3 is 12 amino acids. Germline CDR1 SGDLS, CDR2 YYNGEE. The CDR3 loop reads CASSVVVGGYTF. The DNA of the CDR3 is TGTGCCAGCAGCGTAGTGGTCGGGGGCTACACCTTC.

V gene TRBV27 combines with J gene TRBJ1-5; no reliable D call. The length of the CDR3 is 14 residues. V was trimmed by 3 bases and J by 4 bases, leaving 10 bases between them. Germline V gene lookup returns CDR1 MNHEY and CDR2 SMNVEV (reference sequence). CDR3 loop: CASSFRGPNQPQHF. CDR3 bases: TGTGCCAGCAGTTTTCGGGGTCCTAATCAGCCCCAGCATTTT.

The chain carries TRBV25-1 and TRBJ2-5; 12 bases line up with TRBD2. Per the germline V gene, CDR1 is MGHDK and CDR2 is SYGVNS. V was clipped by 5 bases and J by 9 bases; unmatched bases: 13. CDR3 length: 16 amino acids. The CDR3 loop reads CASSPQGSGTSGSQYF. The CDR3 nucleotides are TGTGCCAGCAGTCCACAGGGATCCGGGACTAGCGGGTCCCAGTACTTC.

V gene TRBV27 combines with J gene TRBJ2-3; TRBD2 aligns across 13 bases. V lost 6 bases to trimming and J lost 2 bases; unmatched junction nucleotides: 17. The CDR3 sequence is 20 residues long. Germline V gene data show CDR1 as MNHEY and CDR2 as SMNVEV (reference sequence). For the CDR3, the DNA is TGTGCCAGCAGACAACCGTGGACTAGCGGGAGTAAGGGCCTCACAGATACGCAGTATTTT. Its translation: CASRQPWTSGSKGLTDTQYF.

This CDR3 is CASSLRTGTGGQPQHF. DNA of the CDR3: TGTGCCAGCAGCTTAAGAACCGGGACAGGGGGTCAGCCCCAGCATTTT. This sequence joins TRBV5-6 and TRBJ1-5; TRBD1 matches at 11 bases. J was trimmed by 6 bases and V by 2 bases; bases with no gene match: 7. The germline CDR1 and CDR2 sequences are SGHDT and YYEEEE. The CDR3 covers 16 residues.

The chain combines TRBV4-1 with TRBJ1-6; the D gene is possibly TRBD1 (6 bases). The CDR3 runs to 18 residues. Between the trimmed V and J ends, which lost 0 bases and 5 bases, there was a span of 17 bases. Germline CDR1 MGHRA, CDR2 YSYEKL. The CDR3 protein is CASSQEGLGGQNNSPLHF. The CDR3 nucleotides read TGCGCCAGCAGCCAAGAGGGGTTGGGGGGGCAGAATAATTCACCCCTCCACTTT.

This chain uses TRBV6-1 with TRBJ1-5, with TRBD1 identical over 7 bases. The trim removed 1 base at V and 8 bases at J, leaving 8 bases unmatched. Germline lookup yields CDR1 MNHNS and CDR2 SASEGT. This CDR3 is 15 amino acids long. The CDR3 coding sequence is TGTGCCAGCAGTGAAGGAGGAGGGGGCGTCGAGCCCCAGCATTTT. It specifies CASSEGGGGVEPQHF.

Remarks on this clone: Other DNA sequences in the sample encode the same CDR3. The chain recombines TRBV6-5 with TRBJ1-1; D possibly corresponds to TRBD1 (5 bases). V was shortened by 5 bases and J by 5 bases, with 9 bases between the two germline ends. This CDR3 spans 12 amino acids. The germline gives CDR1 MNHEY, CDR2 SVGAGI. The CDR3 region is CASSPGWTEAFF. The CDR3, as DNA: TGTGCCAGCAGTCCAGGGTGGACTGAAGCTTTCTTT.

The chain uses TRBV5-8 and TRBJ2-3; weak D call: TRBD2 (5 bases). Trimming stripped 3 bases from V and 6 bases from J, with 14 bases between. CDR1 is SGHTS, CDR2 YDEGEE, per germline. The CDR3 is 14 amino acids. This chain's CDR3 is CASSSAVRRDTQYF. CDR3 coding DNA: TGTGCCAGCAGCTCGGCGGTCCGGAGGGATACGCAGTATTTT.

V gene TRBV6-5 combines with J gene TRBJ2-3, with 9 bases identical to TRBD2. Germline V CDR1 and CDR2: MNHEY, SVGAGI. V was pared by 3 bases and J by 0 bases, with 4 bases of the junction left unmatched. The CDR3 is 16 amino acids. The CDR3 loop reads CASSYVAGGSTDTQYF. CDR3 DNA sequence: TGTGCCAGCAGTTATGTGGCGGGGGGGAGCACAGATACGCAGTATTTT.

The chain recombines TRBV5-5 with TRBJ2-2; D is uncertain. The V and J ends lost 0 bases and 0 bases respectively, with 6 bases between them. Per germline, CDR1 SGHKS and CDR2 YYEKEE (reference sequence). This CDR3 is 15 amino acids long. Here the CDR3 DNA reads TGTGCCAGCAGCTTGGCTCGGGCGAACACCGGGGAGCTGTTTTTT. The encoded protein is CASSLARANTGELFF.

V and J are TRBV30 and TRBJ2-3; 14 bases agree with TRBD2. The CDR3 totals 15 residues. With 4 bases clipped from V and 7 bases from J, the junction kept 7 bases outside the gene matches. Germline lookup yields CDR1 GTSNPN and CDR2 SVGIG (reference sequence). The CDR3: CAWTGTSGSINTQYF. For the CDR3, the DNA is TGTGCCTGGACTGGGACTAGCGGGAGTATAAATACGCAGTATTTT.

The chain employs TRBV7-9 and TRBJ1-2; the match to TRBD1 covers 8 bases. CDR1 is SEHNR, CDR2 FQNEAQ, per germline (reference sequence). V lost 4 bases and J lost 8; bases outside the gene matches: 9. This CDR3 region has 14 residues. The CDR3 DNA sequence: TGTGCCAGCAGCTCCCACGACAGGGGCGGCGGCTACACCTTC. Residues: CASSSHDRGGGYTF.

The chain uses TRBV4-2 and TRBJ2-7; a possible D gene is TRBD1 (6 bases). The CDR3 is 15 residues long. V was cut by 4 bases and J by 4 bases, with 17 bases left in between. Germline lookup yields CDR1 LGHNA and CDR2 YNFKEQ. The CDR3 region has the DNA TGTGCCAGCAGCCGTCAAGAGAACAGGGATTACGAGCAGTACTTC. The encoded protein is CASSRQENRDYEQYF.